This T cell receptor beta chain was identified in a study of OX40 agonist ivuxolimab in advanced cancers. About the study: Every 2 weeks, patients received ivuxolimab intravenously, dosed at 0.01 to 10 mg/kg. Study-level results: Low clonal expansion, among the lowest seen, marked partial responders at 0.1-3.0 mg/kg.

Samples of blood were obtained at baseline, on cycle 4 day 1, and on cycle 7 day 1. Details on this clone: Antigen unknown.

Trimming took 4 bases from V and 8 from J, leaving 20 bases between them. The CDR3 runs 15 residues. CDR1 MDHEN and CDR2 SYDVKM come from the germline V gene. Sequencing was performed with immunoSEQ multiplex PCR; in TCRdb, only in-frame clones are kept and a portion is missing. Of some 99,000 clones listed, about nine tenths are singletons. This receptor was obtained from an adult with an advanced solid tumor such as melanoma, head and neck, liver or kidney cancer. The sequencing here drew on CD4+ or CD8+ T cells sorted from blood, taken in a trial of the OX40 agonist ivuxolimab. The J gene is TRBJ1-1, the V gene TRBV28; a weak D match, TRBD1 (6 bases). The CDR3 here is CASSSLTGGPPEAFF. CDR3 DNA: TGTGCCAGCAGTTCTCTGACCGGGGGGCCTCCGGAAGCTTTCTTT.